The TCR beta chain described here comes from a study of cytomegalovirus exposure and HLA in healthy donors. Study information: The Caucasian-associated ancestry cluster held more than 80% of a few hundred genotyped donors. Study-level results: Testing in vitro showed a few CMV-associated chains specific for CMV antigens.

Turning to this clone: The target antigen is unknown.

Looked up from germline, CDR1 is MDHEN and CDR2 is SYDVKM. The V and J ends lost 6 bases and 5 bases respectively, with 14 bases between them. The CDR3 consists of 13 residues. Primers: 60 Vbeta forward and 13 Jbeta reverse. Assay: immunoSEQ multiplex PCR; the TCRdb copy retains only in-frame clones and omits some. The data contain 120,000 to 150,000 clones, 65% to 90% of them seen just once; the ten biggest clones take up 2.5% to 3.5%. The TCR comes from a woman aged 25 to 45 in good health and CMV-seronegative. The chain joins TRBV28 to TRBJ2-7; maybe TRBD2 (6 bases). The source material was PBMCs. For the CDR3, the DNA is TGTGCCAGCAGGGGGCCCGGCGGGAACGAGCAGTACTTC. Translated, it gives CASRGPGGNEQYF.